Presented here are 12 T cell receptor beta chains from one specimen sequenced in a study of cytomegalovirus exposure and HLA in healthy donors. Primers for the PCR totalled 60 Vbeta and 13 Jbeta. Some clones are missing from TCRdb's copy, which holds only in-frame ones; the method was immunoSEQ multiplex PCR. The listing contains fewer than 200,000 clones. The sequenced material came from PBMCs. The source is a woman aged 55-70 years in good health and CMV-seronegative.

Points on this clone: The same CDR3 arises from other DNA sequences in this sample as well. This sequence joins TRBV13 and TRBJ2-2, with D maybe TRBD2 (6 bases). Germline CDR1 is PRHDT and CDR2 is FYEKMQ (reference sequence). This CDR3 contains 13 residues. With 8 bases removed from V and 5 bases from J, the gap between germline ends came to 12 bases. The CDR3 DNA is TGTGCCAGCGGGACTCTCGGGACCGGGGAGCTGTTTTTT. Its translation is CASGTLGTGELFF.

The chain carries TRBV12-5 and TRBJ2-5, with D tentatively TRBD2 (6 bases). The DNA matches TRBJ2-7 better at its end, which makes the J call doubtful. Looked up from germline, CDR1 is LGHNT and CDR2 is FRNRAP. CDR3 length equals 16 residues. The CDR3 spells CASGLGPSRSGYEQYF. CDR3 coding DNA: TGTGCTAGTGGTTTGGGCCCTTCCAGGAGCGGGTACGAGCAGTACTTC.

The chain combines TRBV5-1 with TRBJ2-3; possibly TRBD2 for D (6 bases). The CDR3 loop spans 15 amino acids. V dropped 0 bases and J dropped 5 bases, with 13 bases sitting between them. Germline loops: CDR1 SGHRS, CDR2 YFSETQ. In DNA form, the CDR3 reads TGCGCCAGCAGCTTGGGGCTGTTGGGGGGAGATACGCAGTATTTT. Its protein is CASSLGLLGGDTQYF.

CDR3 bases: TGTGCCAGCAGTTTTGGTATAGGGAGGGATGGCTACACCTTC. It specifies CASSFGIGRDGYTF. V and J are TRBV5-6 and TRBJ1-2; D not certain. This CDR3 comprises 14 residues. The germline V and J ends were trimmed by 5 bases and 6 bases, with 17 bases remaining between them. Germline V gives CDR1 SGHDT, CDR2 YYEEEE.

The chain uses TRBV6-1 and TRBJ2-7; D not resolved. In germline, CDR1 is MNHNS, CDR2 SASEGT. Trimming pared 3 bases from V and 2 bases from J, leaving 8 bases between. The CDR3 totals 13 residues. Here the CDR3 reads CASSEGRTYEQYF. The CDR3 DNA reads TGTGCCAGCAGTGAGGGCAGGACCTACGAGCAGTACTTC.

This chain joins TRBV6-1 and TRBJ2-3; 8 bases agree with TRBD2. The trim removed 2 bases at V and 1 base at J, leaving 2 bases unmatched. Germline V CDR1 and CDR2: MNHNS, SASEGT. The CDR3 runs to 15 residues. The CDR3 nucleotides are TGTGCCAGCAGTGAATCGCGGGGGGGCACAGATACGCAGTATTTT. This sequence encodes CASSESRGGTDTQYF.

The CDR3 reads CASSPGGGAPPFGEQYF. The CDR3 DNA sequence: TGTGCCAGCAGCCCCGGCGGCGGGGCCCCCCCTTTCGGCGAGCAGTACTTC. J is TRBJ2-7 and V is TRBV7-2; TRBD2 might be the D (6 bases). The CDR3 consists of 17 residues. Deletions cut 5 bases from V and 6 bases from J, with 26 bases between. The germline CDR1 and CDR2 sequences are SGHTA and FQGNSA.

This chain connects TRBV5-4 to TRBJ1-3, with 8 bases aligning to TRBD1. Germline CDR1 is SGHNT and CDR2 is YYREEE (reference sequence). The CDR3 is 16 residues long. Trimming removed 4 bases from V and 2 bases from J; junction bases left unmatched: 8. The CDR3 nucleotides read TGTGCCAGCAGCCGGGACAGGTTTGCGGCTGGAAACACCATATATTTT. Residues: CASSRDRFAAGNTIYF.

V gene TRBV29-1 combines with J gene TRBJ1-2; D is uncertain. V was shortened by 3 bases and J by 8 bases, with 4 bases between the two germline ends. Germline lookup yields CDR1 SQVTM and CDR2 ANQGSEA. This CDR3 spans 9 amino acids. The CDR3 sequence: CSVDRGYTF. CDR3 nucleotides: TGCAGCGTTGATAGAGGCTACACCTTC. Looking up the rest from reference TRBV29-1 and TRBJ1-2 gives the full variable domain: SAVISQKPSRDICQRGTSLTIQCQVDSQVTMMFWYRQQPGQSLTLIATANQGSEATYESGFVIDKFPISRPNLTFSTLTVSNMSPEDSSIYLCSVDRGYTFGSGTRLTVV.

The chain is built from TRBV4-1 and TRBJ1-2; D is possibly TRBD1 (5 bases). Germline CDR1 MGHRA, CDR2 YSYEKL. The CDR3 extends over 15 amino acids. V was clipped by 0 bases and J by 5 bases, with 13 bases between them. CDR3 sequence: CASSQDSWGNYGYTF. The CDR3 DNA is TGCGCCAGCAGCCAAGATAGTTGGGGCAATTATGGCTACACCTTC.

This chain's CDR3 is CASSQEAQARAYGYTF. In DNA, the CDR3 is TGCGCCAGCAGCCAAGAGGCCCAGGCGAGAGCATATGGCTACACCTTC. The chain has TRBV4-3 and TRBJ1-2, with unresolved D. The length of the CDR3 is 16 residues. The V end lost 0 bases, the J end lost 5 bases, and 16 bases lay between the germline ends. Germline values: CDR1 LGHNA, CDR2 YSLEER.

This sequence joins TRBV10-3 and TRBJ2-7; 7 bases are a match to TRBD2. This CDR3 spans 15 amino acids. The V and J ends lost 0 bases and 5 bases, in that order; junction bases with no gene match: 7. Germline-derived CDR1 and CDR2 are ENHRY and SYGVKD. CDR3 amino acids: CAISESAGNSDEQYF. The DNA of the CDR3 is TGTGCCATCAGTGAGTCAGCGGGGAACTCGGACGAGCAGTACTTC.